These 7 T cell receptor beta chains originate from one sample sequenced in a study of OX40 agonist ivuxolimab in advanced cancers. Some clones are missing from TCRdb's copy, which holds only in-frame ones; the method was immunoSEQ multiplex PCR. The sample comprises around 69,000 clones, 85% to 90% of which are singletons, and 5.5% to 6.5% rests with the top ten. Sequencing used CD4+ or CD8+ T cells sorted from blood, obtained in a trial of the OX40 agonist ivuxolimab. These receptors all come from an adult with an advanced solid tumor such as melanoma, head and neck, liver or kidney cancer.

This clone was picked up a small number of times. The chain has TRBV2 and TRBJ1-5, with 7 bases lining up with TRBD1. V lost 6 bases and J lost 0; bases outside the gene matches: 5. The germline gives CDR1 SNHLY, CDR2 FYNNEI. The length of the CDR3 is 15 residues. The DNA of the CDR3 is TGTGCCAGCAGCCCCGGGACAGCTAGCAATCAGCCCCAGCATTTT. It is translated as CASSPGTASNQPQHF.

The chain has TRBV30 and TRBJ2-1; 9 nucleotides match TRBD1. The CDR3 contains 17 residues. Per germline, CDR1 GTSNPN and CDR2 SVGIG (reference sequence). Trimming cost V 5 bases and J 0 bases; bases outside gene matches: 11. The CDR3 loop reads CAWEDSQGARSYNEQFF. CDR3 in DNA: TGTGCCTGGGAAGACTCACAGGGGGCTCGCTCCTACAATGAGCAGTTCTTC.

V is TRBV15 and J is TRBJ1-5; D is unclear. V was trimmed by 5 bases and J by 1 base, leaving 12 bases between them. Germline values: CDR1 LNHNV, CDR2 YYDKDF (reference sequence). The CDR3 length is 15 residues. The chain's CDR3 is CATSPSFRSNQPQHF. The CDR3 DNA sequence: TGTGCCACCAGCCCCTCCTTCCGGAGCAATCAGCCCCAGCATTTT.

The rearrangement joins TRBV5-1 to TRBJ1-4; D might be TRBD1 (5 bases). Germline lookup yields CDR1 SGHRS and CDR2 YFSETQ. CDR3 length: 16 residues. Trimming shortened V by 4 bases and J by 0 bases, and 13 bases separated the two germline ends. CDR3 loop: CASSPSGYATNEKLFF. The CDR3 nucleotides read TGCGCCAGCAGCCCCTCAGGGTATGCAACTAATGAAAAACTGTTTTTT. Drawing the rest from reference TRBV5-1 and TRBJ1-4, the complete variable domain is KAGVTQTPRYLIKTRGQQVTLSCSPISGHRSVSWYQQTPGQGLQFLFEYFSETQRNKGNFPGRFSGRQFSNSRSEMNVSTLELGDSALYLCASSPSGYATNEKLFFGSGTQLSVL.

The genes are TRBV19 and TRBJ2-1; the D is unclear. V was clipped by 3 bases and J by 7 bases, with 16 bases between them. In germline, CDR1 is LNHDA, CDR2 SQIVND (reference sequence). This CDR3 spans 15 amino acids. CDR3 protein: CASSIGHTSLNEQFF. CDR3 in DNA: TGTGCCAGTAGTATTGGCCACACTTCACTAAATGAGCAGTTCTTC.

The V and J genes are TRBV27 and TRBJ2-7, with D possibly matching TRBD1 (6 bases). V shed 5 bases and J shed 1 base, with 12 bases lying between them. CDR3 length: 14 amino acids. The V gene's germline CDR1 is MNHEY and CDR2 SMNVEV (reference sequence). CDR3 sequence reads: CASSLYTGSYEQYF. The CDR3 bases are TGTGCCAGCAGTCTTTATACAGGGTCCTACGAGCAGTACTTC.

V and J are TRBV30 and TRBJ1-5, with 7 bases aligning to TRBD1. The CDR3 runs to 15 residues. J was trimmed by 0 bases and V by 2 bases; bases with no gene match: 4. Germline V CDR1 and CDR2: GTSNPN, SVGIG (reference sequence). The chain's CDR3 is CAWSSGTVSNQPQHF. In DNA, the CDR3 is TGTGCCTGGAGTTCCGGGACAGTTAGCAATCAGCCCCAGCATTTT.